This T cell receptor beta chain was found in a study of CD8+ T cells in alopecia areata. Per germline, CDR1 SGDLS and CDR2 YYNGEE. This CDR3 has 12 amino acids. The ends were cut back, 0 bases at V and 7 bases at J, with 7 bases in the middle. Noted treatment: oral pan-JAK inhibitor, 5-10 mg twice daily. Extracted RNA was reverse transcribed, and the resulting cDNA served as sequencing template. Here immunoSEQ multiplex PCR was the method, and the copy in TCRdb shows in-frame clones only, minus some. The data show around 140,000 clones, 85% to 90% seen once. The TCR was taken from a human donor with alopecia areata. Sample: CD8+ T cells sorted from blood, taken at week 4, from a patient treated with tofacitinib. The gene calls are TRBV9 and TRBJ1-2; D is uncertain. CDR3 nucleotide sequence: TGTGCCAGCAGCGTAGGGGCAGGTGGCTACACCTTC. This encodes CASSVGAGGYTF.